This T cell receptor (beta chain) was identified in a study of Ad26.COV2.S vaccination and SARS-CoV-2 variants. Specified treatment: roughly 18 received Ad26.COV2.S at low or high dose, single or two shots; about five received placebo; per-sample allocation not given. Day 63 after the first injection of vaccine or placebo was the sampling time. This CDR3 is 16 amino acids long. V dropped 5 bases and J dropped 5 bases, with 21 bases sitting between them. Germline-derived CDR1 and CDR2 are MNHEY and SVGEGT. Sequenced by immunoSEQ multiplex PCR; TCRdb stores in-frame clones only, minus some. The sample carries fewer than 600,000 clones, 80% to 90% recorded once.

The sequences come from peripheral blood, collected in a trial of Ad26.COV2.S vaccine versus placebo. This clonotype originated in a person between 18 and 60 years old who received the Ad26.COV2.S COVID-19 vaccine or a placebo. The genes are TRBV6-2 or TRBV6-3 and TRBJ2-5, with D possibly TRBD2 on 5 matching bases. The CDR3 DNA is TGTGCCAGCAGTCCATATCTAGGGCTATCGGGGGAGACCCAGTACTTC. Translating gives CASSPYLGLSGETQYF.